This is a list of T cell receptor beta chains from one sample in a study of regulatory T cells in long-lasting Graves disease. TCRdb recomputed calls from the multiplex PCR reads with MiXCR, one row per CDR3 protein. This sample has 510,000 or so distinct CDR3 sequences, with more than 10% found just once. Separately, the same data were catalogued under a study of T cells in Graves' hyperthyroidism and ophthalmopathy.

Sequenced here: peripheral blood mononuclear cells (PBMCs), sampled at new diagnosis, from a patient treated with antithyroid drugs. These receptors originate from a woman in her 30s with Graves disease. The CDR3 runs from the conserved cysteine through the conserved F or W. The order of the fields is CDR3 protein, CDR3 DNA, J gene, D gene, V gene, clone size. A D gene is named only where the DNA matches it firmly. Clone size appears in some rows only: once, few, many, or a class for an expanded clone.

CDR3: CASSFTGGYTEAFF
DNA: TGTGCCAGCAGTTTTACAGGGGGGTACACTGAAGCTTTCTTT
J: TRBJ1-1
D: TRBD1
V: TRBV28
size: many

CDR3: CANGESSYNSPLHF
DNA: TGTGCCAACGGGGAGAGCTCCTATAATTCACCCCTCCACTTT
J: TRBJ1-6
D: NA
V: TRBV6-1
size: many

CDR3: CAISEMGEQYF
DNA: TGTGCCATCAGTGAAATGGGAGAGCAGTACTTC
J: TRBJ2-7
D: NA
V: TRBV10-3
size: NA

CDR3: CASSIGRETQYF
DNA: TGTGCCAGTAGTATAGGACGAGAGACCCAGTACTTC
J: TRBJ2-5
D: NA
V: TRBV19
size: many

CDR3: CASSQSSGTYNEQFF
DNA: TGTGCCAGCAGTCAGTCTAGCGGGACTTACAATGAGCAGTTCTTC
J: TRBJ2-1
D: TRBD2
V: TRBV27
size: many

CDR3: CASSEASASGNYEQYF
DNA: TGTGCCAGCAGTGAAGCATCGGCTAGCGGGAACTACGAGCAGTACTTC
J: TRBJ2-7
D: TRBD2
V: TRBV2
size: NA

CDR3: CASSPRTDNNSPLHF
DNA: TGTGCCAGCTCACCAAGGACAGACAATAATTCACCCCTCCACTTT
J: TRBJ1-6
D: NA
V: TRBV18
size: few

CDR3: CAISPGINRGGNTGELFF
DNA: TGTGCCATCAGCCCAGGGATTAACAGGGGAGGGAACACCGGGGAGCTGTTTTTT
J: TRBJ2-2
D: NA
V: TRBV10-3
size: many

CDR3: CASSYLGQGLFF
DNA: TGTGCCAGCAGTTACCTGGGACAGGGGCTGTTCTTC
J: TRBJ2-1
D: TRBD1
V: TRBV6-5
size: NA

CDR3: CASSLNRGIKFF
DNA: TGTGCCAGCAGTTTAAACAGGGGCATCAAGTTCTTC
J: TRBJ2-1
D: TRBD1
V: TRBV28
size: many

CDR3: CASSPTTGSGYTF
DNA: TGTGCCAGCAGCCCTACCACAGGGAGCGGCTACACCTTC
J: TRBJ1-2
D: NA
V: TRBV7-3
size: many

CDR3: CAWSVMGVETQYF
DNA: TGTGCCTGGAGTGTAATGGGGGTAGAGACCCAGTACTTC
J: TRBJ2-5
D: NA
V: TRBV30
size: many

CDR3: CASRGWGNSPLHF
DNA: TGTGCCAGCAGAGGGTGGGGGAATTCACCCCTCCACTTT
J: TRBJ1-6
D: NA
V: TRBV25-1
size: NA

CDR3: CASSVQGATYEQYF
DNA: TGTGCCAGCAGTGTACAGGGGGCTACCTACGAGCAGTACTTC
J: TRBJ2-7
D: TRBD1
V: TRBV2
size: many

CDR3: CASSQEGPDQPTTLHF
DNA: TGCGCCAGCAGCCAAGAAGGCCCGGACCAGCCTACAACCCTCCACTTT
J: TRBJ1-6
D: NA
V: TRBV4-3
size: many

CDR3: CASSPQRGRSEQYF
DNA: TGTGCCAGCAGTCCCCAGAGGGGGCGAAGTGAGCAGTACTTC
J: TRBJ2-7
D: TRBD1
V: TRBV6-2/TRBV6-3
size: NA

CDR3: CASSQGGLFWETQYF
DNA: TGTGCCAGCAGCCAAGGGGGGTTGTTTTGGGAGACCCAGTACTTC
J: TRBJ2-5
D: NA
V: TRBV3-1
size: NA

CDR3: CASSYSRYTFTDTQYF
DNA: TGTGCCAGCAGTTACTCGAGGTATACGTTCACAGATACGCAGTATTTT
J: TRBJ2-3
D: NA
V: TRBV6-5
size: many

CDR3: CASSLEEGGQAGTEAFF
DNA: TGTGCCAGCAGCTTAGAGGAGGGGGGGCAGGCCGGGACTGAAGCTTTCTTT
J: TRBJ1-1
D: NA
V: TRBV11-3
size: many

CDR3: CASSFSSEPYNEQFF
DNA: TGTGCCAGCAGTTTCTCTAGCGAACCCTACAATGAGCAGTTCTTC
J: TRBJ2-1
D: NA
V: TRBV12-3/TRBV12-4
size: many

CDR3: CASSEASGTLYEQYF
DNA: TGTGCCAGCAGCGAGGCTAGCGGGACTCTATACGAGCAGTACTTC
J: TRBJ2-7
D: TRBD2
V: TRBV9
size: NA

CDR3: CATGASGANVLTF
DNA: TGTGCCACCGGGGCCTCTGGGGCCAACGTCCTGACTTTC
J: TRBJ2-6
D: NA
V: TRBV24-1
size: many

CDR3: CASSYSIPLPSYNSPLHF
DNA: TGTGCCAGCAGTTACTCGATCCCCCTCCCGTCCTATAATTCACCCCTCCACTTT
J: TRBJ1-6
D: NA
V: TRBV27
size: NA

CDR3: CSARDPRNTEAFF
DNA: TGCAGTGCTAGAGATCCCAGGAACACTGAAGCTTTCTTT
J: TRBJ1-1
D: NA
V: TRBV20-1
size: many

CDR3: CASSEALGTNTGELFF
DNA: TGTGCCAGCAGTGAAGCGCTTGGGACTAACACCGGGGAGCTGTTTTTT
J: TRBJ2-2
D: NA
V: TRBV6-1
size: many

CDR3: CATGGSYNEQFF
DNA: TGTGCCACAGGGGGTTCCTACAATGAGCAGTTCTTC
J: TRBJ2-1
D: TRBD1
V: TRBV3-1
size: many

CDR3: CASTRGQGTPGANVLTF
DNA: TGTGCCAGCACGAGGGGACAGGGAACCCCTGGGGCCAACGTCCTGACTTTC
J: TRBJ2-6
D: TRBD1
V: TRBV6-2/TRBV6-3
size: few

CDR3: CASSLATRGGNTEAFF
DNA: TGTGCCAGCAGTTTGGCGACTCGGGGGGGTAACACTGAAGCTTTCTTT
J: TRBJ1-1
D: NA
V: TRBV28
size: many

CDR3: CASADRGRGTDTQYF
DNA: TGTGCCAGCGCTGACAGGGGGAGAGGCACAGATACGCAGTATTTT
J: TRBJ2-3
D: TRBD1
V: TRBV28
size: many

CDR3: CASSGRTGIHSNQPQHF
DNA: TGTGCCAGCAGTGGCCGGACAGGAATCCATAGCAATCAGCCCCAGCATTTT
J: TRBJ1-5
D: TRBD1
V: TRBV6-2/TRBV6-3
size: many

CDR3: CASSPGEVPDGELFF
DNA: TGTGCCAGCAGTCCAGGGGAGGTACCAGACGGGGAGCTGTTTTTT
J: TRBJ2-2
D: NA
V: TRBV7-9
size: many

CDR3: CASSREQGEKLFF
DNA: TGTGCCAGCAGCCGAGAGCAGGGGGAAAAACTGTTTTTT
J: TRBJ1-4
D: NA
V: TRBV12-3/TRBV12-4
size: many

CDR3: CASSSQGKVGPRGYTF
DNA: TGTGCCAGCAGTTCACAGGGAAAGGTCGGGCCGCGTGGCTACACCTTC
J: TRBJ1-2
D: NA
V: TRBV2
size: many

CDR3: CSARVGMGFLSYGYTF
DNA: TGCAGTGCTAGAGTCGGGATGGGATTTTTGAGCTATGGCTACACCTTC
J: TRBJ1-2
D: NA
V: TRBV20-1
size: many

CDR3: CTSGKGWLAFF
DNA: TGTACCAGCGGCAAGGGCTGGTTAGCTTTCTTT
J: TRBJ1-1
D: NA
V: TRBV19
size: NA

CDR3: CASSQSRLAGVSYEQYF
DNA: TGTGCCAGCAGCCAATCGAGACTAGCGGGAGTGTCCTACGAGCAGTACTTC
J: TRBJ2-7
D: TRBD2
V: TRBV7-2
size: many

CDR3: CASSYSYRATSGNTIYF
DNA: TGTGCCAGCAGTTACTCGTATAGGGCTACCTCTGGAAACACCATATATTTT
J: TRBJ1-3
D: NA
V: TRBV6-2/TRBV6-3
size: few

CDR3: CASSRAKFVDGYTF
DNA: TGTGCCAGCAGCCGCGCAAAGTTTGTAGATGGCTACACCTTC
J: TRBJ1-2
D: NA
V: TRBV2
size: many